This T cell receptor (beta chain) was identified during a study of cytomegalovirus exposure and HLA in healthy donors. Regarding this clone: Its target is unknown.

This CDR3 comprises 14 residues. V lost 4 bases and J lost 5; bases outside the gene matches: 6. Germline V gene data show CDR1 as SGDLS and CDR2 as YYNGEE. Repertoires were generated with immunoSEQ multiplex PCR, while TCRdb's copy carries only in-frame clones and drops some. The data contain a few hundred thousand clones, approximately 90% of them singletons. Study results and caveats: According to a subsequent analysis, TCR clusters from the first cohort were inclined to appear together in the 110 or so validation repertoires. The dataset shows that most TCR sequences were rare, while some public TCRs occurred in many donors.

Sample: PBMCs. This clonotype was sampled from a woman aged 18-29 years in good health and CMV-seronegative. The V and J genes are TRBV9 and TRBJ2-3; 8 nucleotides line up with TRBD2. The CDR3 DNA sequence: TGTGCCAGCAGCCCCAGCGGGAGAGGAGATACGCAGTATTTT. It codes for CASSPSGRGDTQYF.